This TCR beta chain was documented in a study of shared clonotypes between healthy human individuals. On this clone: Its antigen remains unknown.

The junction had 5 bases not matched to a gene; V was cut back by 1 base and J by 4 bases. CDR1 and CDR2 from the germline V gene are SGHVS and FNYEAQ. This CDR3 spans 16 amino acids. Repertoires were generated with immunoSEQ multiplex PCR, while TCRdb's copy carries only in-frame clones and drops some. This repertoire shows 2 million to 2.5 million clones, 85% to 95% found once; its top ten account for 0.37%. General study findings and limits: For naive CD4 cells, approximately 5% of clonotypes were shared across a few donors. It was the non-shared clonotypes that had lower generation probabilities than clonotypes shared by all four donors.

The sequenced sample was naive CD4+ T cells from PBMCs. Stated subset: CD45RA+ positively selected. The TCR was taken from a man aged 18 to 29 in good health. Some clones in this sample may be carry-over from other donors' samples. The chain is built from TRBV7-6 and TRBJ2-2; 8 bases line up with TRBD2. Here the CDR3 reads CASSLGPLAGTGELFF. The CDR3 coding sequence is TGTGCCAGCAGCTTAGGCCCTCTAGCGGGCACCGGGGAGCTGTTTTTT. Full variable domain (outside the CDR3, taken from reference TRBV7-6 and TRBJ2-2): GAGVSQSPRYKVTKRGQDVALRCDPISGHVSLYWYRQALGQGPEFLTYFNYEAQQDKSGLPNDRFSAERPEGSISTLTIQRTEQRDSAMYRCASSLGPLAGTGELFFGEGSRLTVL.